The table lists the clone carrying this T cell receptor beta chain with a few counts. Its antigen remains unknown. Using CD45RO/CCR7/CD25/CD127/CD95/CD27, CD4+ naive, central memory, regulatory and stem cell-like memory cells were sorted. Populations obtained by sorting all exceeded 95% purity. The whole isolated RNA underwent reverse transcription, so sequencing captured expressed TCRB transcripts. This table comes from immunoSEQ multiplex PCR, and its TCRdb copy is limited to in-frame clones, with some not included. The sample has about 170,000 clones, under 9.5% seen once. The data originate from a study of beta chain features in type 1 diabetes. CDR1 ENHRY and CDR2 SYGVKD come from the germline V gene. V was clipped by 6 bases and J by 5 bases; unmatched bases: 4. The CDR3 is 13 residues long. Overall study results and limits: Possibly, sequencing cDNA over-represented cells that had high TCR expression levels. Type 1 diabetes patients had TCRB CDR3s that were shorter (moderately but significantly so) in all four CD4+ subsets. These data did not resolve whether HLA type affects TCRB rearrangement.

This receptor was obtained from a man between 18 and 35 years old with type 1 diabetes. Specimen: central memory CD4+ T cells from blood. This chain connects TRBV10-3 to TRBJ2-1; 7 bases are a match to TRBD2. Here the CDR3 DNA reads TGTGCCATCAGAACAAGCGGGGACAATGAGCAGTTCTTC. This sequence encodes CAIRTSGDNEQFF.